Listed below are T cell receptor beta chains from one sample, sequenced in a study of blood T cell repertoires in COVID-19. Only in-frame clones appear in the TCRdb table, and some are missing; sequencing was by immunoSEQ multiplex PCR. The sample lists approximately 230,000 clones, just under 85% occurring once. Sequencing used PBMCs or T cells enriched from blood (not recorded which). These receptors were obtained from a middle-aged man who had recovered from COVID-19. The CDR3 runs from the conserved cysteine through the conserved F or W. D genes are given only for firm matches. Size is stated for part of the rows, as once, few or many counts, or as a class when the clone is expanded.

clone_size	v_call	d_call	j_call	cdr3_aa	cdr3_nt
few	TRBV19	TRBD2	TRBJ2-2	CASIQREGSGELFF	TGTGCCAGTATACAGCGGGAGGGATCCGGGGAGCTGTTTTTT
-	TRBV18	-	TRBJ1-5	CASSPSSMGGNQPQHF	TGTGCCAGCTCACCGAGTAGTATGGGAGGTAATCAGCCCCAGCATTTT
once	TRBV6-6	-	TRBJ2-7	CASRSLSEQYF	TGTGCCAGCAGATCCTTGAGTGAGCAGTACTTC
once	TRBV10-3	TRBD1	TRBJ2-7	CAIRGTGEAEQYF	TGTGCCATCAGAGGGACAGGGGAGGCCGAGCAGTACTTC
-	TRBV4-2	TRBD2	TRBJ2-1	CASSLRGAGFSGADEQFF	TGTGCCAGCAGCCTTAGAGGGGCGGGATTTAGCGGGGCGGACGAGCAGTTCTTC
-	TRBV7-3	TRBD1	TRBJ2-3	CASSLQGRSTDTQYF	TGTGCCAGCAGCCTACAGGGGCGTAGCACAGATACGCAGTATTTT
-	TRBV2	-	TRBJ1-4	CASSGRDTATNEKLFF	TGTGCCAGCAGTGGTCGGGACACTGCAACTAATGAAAAACTGTTTTTT
once	TRBV19	TRBD1	TRBJ1-5	CASSGTEANSNQPQHF	TGTGCCAGTAGTGGGACAGAAGCAAATAGCAATCAGCCCCAGCATTTT
once	TRBV5-4	-	TRBJ1-2	CASSQIRGSYGYTF	TGTGCCAGCAGCCAAATTCGGGGTAGCTATGGCTACACCTTC
-	TRBV6-5	TRBD1	TRBJ2-5	CASSRGTGVGETQYF	TGTGCCAGCAGTCGGGGGACAGGGGTTGGGGAGACCCAGTACTTC
-	TRBV6-5	-	TRBJ2-7	CASRLDLASYEQYF	TGTGCCAGCAGACTAGACCTGGCCTCCTACGAGCAGTACTTC
-	TRBV3-1/TRBV3-2	-	TRBJ2-1	CASSRGLYEQFF	TGTGCCAGCAGCCGGGGGCTGTATGAGCAGTTCTTC
-	TRBV5-4	TRBD1	TRBJ1-1	CASSDWDRGLTEAFF	TGTGCCAGCAGCGACTGGGACAGGGGGCTCACTGAAGCTTTCTTT
-	TRBV6-4	-	TRBJ1-1	CASSGSPGGTEAFF	TGTGCCAGCAGTGGGTCCCCGGGAGGGACTGAAGCTTTCTTT
-	TRBV6-5	-	TRBJ1-1	CASSYFPGYTEAFF	TGTGCCAGCAGTTACTTCCCAGGTTACACTGAAGCTTTCTTT
-	TRBV9	-	TRBJ2-6	CASSVATGTGANVLTF	TGTGCCAGCAGCGTAGCTACGGGGACTGGGGCCAACGTCCTGACTTTC
-	TRBV7-9	-	TRBJ2-1	CASSLDRAGNEQFF	TGTGCCAGCAGCTTAGACAGGGCGGGCAATGAGCAGTTCTTC
-	TRBV15	TRBD1	TRBJ2-7	CATSRDRGYEQYF	TGTGCCACCAGCAGGGACAGGGGGTACGAGCAGTACTTC
-	TRBV5-1	TRBD1	TRBJ1-2	CASSVDRGRNGYTF	TGCGCCAGCAGCGTGGACAGGGGGCGAAATGGCTACACCTTC
-	TRBV28	TRBD1	TRBJ1-1	CASSFGGQGRTEAFF	TGTGCCAGCAGTTTTGGAGGACAGGGAAGAACTGAAGCTTTCTTT
-	TRBV3-1/TRBV3-2	TRBD2	TRBJ2-3	CASSRSGRGGPDTQYF	TGTGCCAGCAGCCGCTCCGGGCGGGGGGGCCCAGATACGCAGTATTTT
-	TRBV29-1	TRBD1	TRBJ2-7	CSVVRGDRATYEQYF	TGCAGCGTTGTTCGAGGGGACAGGGCAACCTACGAGCAGTACTTC
-	TRBV19	-	TRBJ1-1	CASRIGRGTEAFF	TGTGCCAGCCGCATAGGGCGGGGGACTGAAGCTTTCTTT
-	TRBV13	TRBD2	TRBJ2-3	CASSLGGGSGALTDTQYF	TGTGCCAGCAGCTTAGGAGGGGGTAGCGGGGCCCTCACAGATACGCAGTATTTT
-	TRBV7-6	-	TRBJ2-3	CASSKGWGSTDTQYF	TGTGCCAGCAGCAAGGGGTGGGGCTCCACAGATACGCAGTATTTT
-	TRBV11-3	TRBD2	TRBJ2-1	CASSLDAGATDEQFF	TGTGCCAGCAGCTTAGATGCGGGAGCGACGGATGAGCAGTTCTTC
-	TRBV20-1	-	TRBJ2-5	CSASRTGPPVETQYF	TGCAGTGCTAGTCGAACAGGCCCGCCGGTGGAGACCCAGTACTTC
once	TRBV28	-	TRBJ1-2	CASTTRKQRPNYGYTF	TGTGCCAGCACCACCCGAAAGCAGCGACCTAACTATGGCTACACCTTC
-	TRBV7-3	TRBD1	TRBJ2-1	CASSLRPRQGEVNEQFF	TGTGCCAGCAGCCTCCGCCCCCGACAGGGGGAAGTCAATGAGCAGTTCTTC
-	TRBV7-3	TRBD1	TRBJ2-2	CASSLIVIGTADTGELFF	TGTGCCAGCAGCTTAATAGTGATCGGGACAGCAGATACCGGGGAGCTGTTTTTT
-	TRBV2	-	TRBJ1-5	CASRLLGGNQPQHF	TGTGCCAGCAGACTCCTAGGAGGAAATCAGCCCCAGCATTTT
-	TRBV30	TRBD2	TRBJ2-3	CAWSGGASDTQYF	TGTGCCTGGAGCGGGGGGGCCTCAGATACGCAGTATTTT
-	TRBV7-6	TRBD1	TRBJ1-2	CASSALQGTYGYTF	TGTGCCAGCAGCGCACTACAGGGGACCTATGGCTACACCTTC
-	TRBV30	-	TRBJ2-7	CAWSVGTPYEQYF	TGTGCCTGGAGTGTCGGGACACCCTACGAGCAGTACTTC
-	TRBV14	-	TRBJ2-7	CASSQHLRYEQYF	TGTGCCAGCAGCCAGCATCTTAGATACGAGCAGTACTTC
-	TRBV5-4	TRBD2	TRBJ2-2	CASSPTGGAANTGELFF	TGTGCCAGCAGCCCAACGGGAGGAGCCGCGAACACCGGGGAGCTGTTTTTT
-	TRBV27	TRBD1	TRBJ1-1	CASRWDSRNTEAFF	TGTGCCAGCAGATGGGACAGTCGGAACACTGAAGCTTTCTTT
-	TRBV7-2	-	TRBJ1-3	CASSFSGNTIYF	TGTGCCAGCAGCTTTTCAGGAAACACCATATATTTT
-	TRBV7-2	TRBD2	TRBJ2-1	CASSPSGSSYNEQFF	TGTGCCAGCAGCCCTAGCGGAAGCTCCTACAATGAGCAGTTCTTC
many	TRBV2	TRBD1	TRBJ1-1	CATGQGMNTEAFF	TGTGCCACGGGACAGGGAATGAACACTGAAGCTTTCTTT
-	TRBV9	-	TRBJ1-1	CASSAPSSAEAFF	TGTGCCAGCAGCGCACCATCTAGCGCTGAAGCTTTCTTT
-	TRBV24-1	TRBD1	TRBJ1-1	CATSGRGPNTEAFF	TGTGCCACCAGTGGGAGGGGGCCGAACACTGAAGCTTTCTTT
-	TRBV5-1	TRBD2	TRBJ2-5	CASSLEASGGIETQYF	TGCGCCAGCAGCTTGGAGGCTAGCGGGGGTATAGAGACCCAGTACTTC
-	TRBV6-1	-	TRBJ1-2	CASSEAARGYGYTF	TGTGCCAGCAGTGAAGCAGCCAGGGGCTATGGCTACACCTTC
-	TRBV9	TRBD1	TRBJ1-6	CASSLRDSLFPLHF	TGTGCCAGCAGCCTCCGGGACAGCCTTTTTCCCCTCCACTTT
-	TRBV29-1	-	TRBJ1-2	CSVEQSNTF	TGCAGCGTTGAACAGTCGAATACCTTC
once	TRBV15	TRBD1	TRBJ1-5	CATSSRGQNNQPQHF	TGTGCCACCAGCAGCCGGGGACAGAACAATCAGCCCCAGCATTTT
-	TRBV21-1	-	TRBJ2-1	CASSTPGEQFF	TGTGCCAGCAGCACCCCCGGTGAGCAGTTCTTC
once	TRBV7-2	-	TRBJ1-2	CASSSSFYGYTF	TGTGCCAGCAGCTCTTCTTTCTATGGCTACACCTTC
-	TRBV4-1	TRBD2	TRBJ2-7	CASSRFVLAGGVFISEQYF	TGCGCCAGCAGCCGTTTCGTTCTAGCGGGGGGGGTTTTCATATCCGAGCAGTACTTC
-	TRBV2	-	TRBJ1-5	CASSPQGNQPQHF	TGTGCCAGCAGTCCACAGGGCAATCAGCCCCAGCATTTT
-	TRBV1	-	TRBJ2-3	CTSSQGTSGNCHPCTDTQYF	TGCACCAGCAGCCAAGGGACTAGCGGGAACTGCCATCCTTGCACAGATACGCAGTATTTT
-	TRBV27	TRBD1	TRBJ2-7	CASSPSLDRGNEQYF	TGTGCCAGCAGTCCGTCCTTGGACAGGGGTAACGAGCAGTACTTC
-	TRBV28	TRBD2	TRBJ2-1	CASSSGTSVSSNEQFF	TGTGCCAGCAGTTCCGGGACTAGCGTATCGTCCAATGAGCAGTTCTTC
-	TRBV5-1	-	TRBJ2-1	CASSPLSYNEQFF	TGCGCCAGCAGCCCCCTATCCTACAATGAGCAGTTCTTC
-	TRBV18	-	TRBJ1-5	CASSLQDSYQPQHF	TGTGCCAGCTCACTCCAGGACAGCTATCAGCCCCAGCATTTT
-	TRBV7-2	-	TRBJ1-1	CAISPVLFEAFF	TGTGCCATCTCACCCGTACTATTTGAAGCTTTCTTT
-	TRBV2	TRBD1	TRBJ1-2	CASTNPGQGYGYTF	TGTGCCAGCACCAATCCGGGACAGGGGTATGGCTACACCTTC